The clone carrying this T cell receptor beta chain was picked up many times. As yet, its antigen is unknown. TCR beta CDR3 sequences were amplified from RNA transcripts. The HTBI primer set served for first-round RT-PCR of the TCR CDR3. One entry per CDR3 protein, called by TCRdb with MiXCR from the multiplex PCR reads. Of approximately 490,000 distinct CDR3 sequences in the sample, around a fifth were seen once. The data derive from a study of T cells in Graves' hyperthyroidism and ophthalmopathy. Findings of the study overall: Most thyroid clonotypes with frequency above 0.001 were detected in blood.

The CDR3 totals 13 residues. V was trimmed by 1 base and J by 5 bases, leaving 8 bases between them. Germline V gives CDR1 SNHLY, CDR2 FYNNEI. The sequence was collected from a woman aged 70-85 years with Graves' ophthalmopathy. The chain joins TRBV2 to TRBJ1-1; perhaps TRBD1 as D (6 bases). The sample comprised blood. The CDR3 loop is CASSEEGGTEAFF. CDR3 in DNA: TGTGCCAGCAGTGAAGAGGGGGGGACTGAAGCTTTCTTT.